This record concerns one TCR beta chain sequence. Its antigen is not known. These data belong to a study of cytomegalovirus exposure and HLA in healthy donors. CDR1 is SEHNR and CDR2 is FQNEAQ in the germline V gene (reference sequence). The CDR3 spans 15 residues. The V segment lost 5 bases and the J segment 7 bases; nucleotides outside the gene matches: 7. The PCR contained 60 Vbeta and 13 Jbeta primers. The protocol was immunoSEQ multiplex PCR, while the TCRdb copy is restricted to in-frame clones and leaves out a portion. The sample totals around 53,000 clones. Broader study findings: Confirmation in vitro established that three CMV-associated chains were specific for CMV antigens. A likely sequencing artifact accounted for one observed cluster of highly shared sequence variants. Upon later analysis, TCR association rates were observed to vary by HLA locus, being highest for DRB1 and lowest for HLA-C.

The sample consisted of PBMCs. The TCR sequence derives from a woman in her twenties or thirties in good health and CMV-seropositive. The genes are TRBV7-9 and TRBJ1-6; 8 bases line up with TRBD1. CDR3 sequence reads: CASSPGTGRNSPLHF. In nucleotides, the CDR3 is TGTGCCAGCAGCCCAGGGACAGGAAGAAATTCACCCCTCCACTTT.